This TCR beta chain originates from a study of blood T cell repertoires in COVID-19. Authors' processing steps: Amplification from reference gene primers served as the basis for estimated nucleated cell counts. Clones were read by immunoSEQ multiplex PCR, and TCRdb kept only the in-frame ones, dropping some. V, J and clone size derive from that table, while D and trimming were established from the DNA sequence. The profile covers some 78,000 clones, with roughly 86% appearing a single time and 4.9% taken by the ten largest. The sequenced sample consisted of peripheral blood. This TCR was sampled from a man in his fifties with active or convalescent COVID-19.

The CDR3 region is CASSWAGNQPQHF. As DNA, the CDR3 is TGCGCCAGCAGCTGGGCGGGGAATCAGCCCCAGCATTTT. The chain employs TRBV5-1 and TRBJ1-5; D not resolved. The length of the CDR3 is 13 residues. Germline CDR1 is SGHRS and CDR2 is YFSETQ. V was pared by 3 bases and J by 4 bases, with 8 bases between.